This TCR beta chain was identified in a study of technical replicates of blood from a few donors. The repertoire was sequenced with immunoSEQ multiplex PCR; TCRdb's copy has only in-frame clones and lacks some. This table holds just under 60,000 clones, about 95% found once. The CDR3 is 14 amino acids. J was trimmed by 5 bases and V by 6 bases; bases with no gene match: 7. Germline-derived CDR1 and CDR2 are MNHNS and SASEGT. The sequenced sample was PBMCs. The source of this sequence is a human donor in good health. Some clones in this sample may be carry-over from other donors' samples. The rearrangement links TRBV6-1 to TRBJ2-5; TRBD2 matches at 9 bases. CDR3 amino acids: CASRNSGSRETQYF. CDR3 sequence (DNA): TGTGCCAGCAGGAATAGCGGGAGTCGGGAGACCCAGTACTTC.